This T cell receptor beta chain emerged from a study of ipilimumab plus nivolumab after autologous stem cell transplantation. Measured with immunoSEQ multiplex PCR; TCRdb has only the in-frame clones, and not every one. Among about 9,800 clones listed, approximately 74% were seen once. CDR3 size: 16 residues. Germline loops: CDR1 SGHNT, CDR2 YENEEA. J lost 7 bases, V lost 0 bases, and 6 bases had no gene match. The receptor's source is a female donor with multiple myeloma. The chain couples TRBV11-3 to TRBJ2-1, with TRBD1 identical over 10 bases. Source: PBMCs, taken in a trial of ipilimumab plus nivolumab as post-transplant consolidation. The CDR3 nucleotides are TGTGCCAGCAGCTTAGATGGGACAGGGGTTGGTAATGAGCAGTTCTTC. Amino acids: CASSLDGTGVGNEQFF.